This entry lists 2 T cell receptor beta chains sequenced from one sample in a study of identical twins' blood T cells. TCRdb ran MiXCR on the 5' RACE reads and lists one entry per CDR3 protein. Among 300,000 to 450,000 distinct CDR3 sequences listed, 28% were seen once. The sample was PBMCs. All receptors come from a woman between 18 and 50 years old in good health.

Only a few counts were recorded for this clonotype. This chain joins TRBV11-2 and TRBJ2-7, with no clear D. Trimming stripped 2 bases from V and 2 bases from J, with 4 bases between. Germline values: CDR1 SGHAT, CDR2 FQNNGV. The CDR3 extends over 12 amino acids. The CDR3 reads CASSLSTYEQYF. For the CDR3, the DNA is TGTGCCAGCAGCTTATCCACCTACGAGCAGTACTTC.

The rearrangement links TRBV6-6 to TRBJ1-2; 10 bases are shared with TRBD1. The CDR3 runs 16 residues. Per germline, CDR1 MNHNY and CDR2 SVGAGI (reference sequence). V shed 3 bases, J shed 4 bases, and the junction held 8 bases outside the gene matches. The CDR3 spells CASSYSGTGAGYGYTF. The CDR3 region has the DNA TGTGCCAGCAGTTATTCCGGGACAGGGGCTGGCTATGGCTACACCTTC.